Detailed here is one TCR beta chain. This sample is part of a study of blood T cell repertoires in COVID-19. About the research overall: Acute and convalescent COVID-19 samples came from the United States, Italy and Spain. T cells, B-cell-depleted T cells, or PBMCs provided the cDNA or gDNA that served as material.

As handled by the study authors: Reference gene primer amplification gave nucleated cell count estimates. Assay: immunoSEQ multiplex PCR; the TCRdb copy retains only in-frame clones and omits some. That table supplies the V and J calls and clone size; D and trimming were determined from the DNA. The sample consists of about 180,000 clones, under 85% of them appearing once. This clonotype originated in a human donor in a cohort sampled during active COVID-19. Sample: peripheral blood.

This CDR3 is CASSYGQGSSLHF. CDR3 DNA sequence: TGCGCCAGCAGCTACGGACAGGGCTCATCCCTCCACTTT. V usage is TRBV5-1 and J usage is TRBJ1-6; the match to TRBD1 covers 8 bases. CDR3 length: 13 residues. Trimming at V came to 3 bases and at J to 14 bases, leaving 7 bases not matched to a gene. Germline CDR1 reads SGHRS; CDR2 reads YFSETQ. Drawing the rest from reference TRBV5-1 and TRBJ1-6, the complete variable domain is KAGVTQTPRYLIKTRGQQVTLSCSPISGHRSVSWYQQTPGQGLQFLFEYFSETQRNKGNFPGRFSGRQFSNSRSEMNVSTLELGDSALYLCASSYGQGSSLHFGNGTRLTVT.